The entry that follows covers one T cell receptor beta chain sequence. The antigen is unknown. The data are from a study of CXCR3-negative and CXCR3-positive naive CD8 T cells. Overall study context: Roughly 1.5 +/- 0.3 million TRB reads came from each library, giving about 135 million in total.

Via 5' RACE with UMI labels, TRB cDNA libraries were prepared. TCRdb re-called the 5' RACE reads and catalogs CDR3 proteins one per entry, DNA excluded. The sample has 48,000 or so distinct CDR3 sequences. Findings and caveats of the study: Comparably high diversity marked both naive subsets, whereas memory CD8+ cells had much lower diversity. Partially decreased CXCR3 expression was recorded after cryopreservation, and fresh PBMCs were used in most assays.

The germline CDR1 and CDR2 sequences are LGHNA and YSLEER. The CDR3 sequence is 17 residues long. This TCR was sampled from a human donor in good health. Some clones in this sample may be carry-over from other donors' samples. Material: memory CD8+ T cells from blood. This chain connects TRBV4-3 to TRBJ2-1; checking the TCRdb D call of TRBD1 is not possible without DNA. The CDR3 sequence is CASSQDPDGTAYNEQFF.